This TCR beta chain is from a study of cytomegalovirus exposure and HLA in healthy donors. This CDR3 has 14 amino acids. From germline, CDR1 is SGHDN and CDR2 FVKESK. Deletions cut 1 base from V and 6 bases from J, with 10 bases between. In the PCR, 60 Vbeta and 13 Jbeta primers were used. Generated by immunoSEQ multiplex PCR, the TCRdb table keeps only in-frame clones and is missing some. The table lists about 98,000 clones, about 74% of them singletons. The chain is built from TRBV14 and TRBJ2-4, with a possible D match to TRBD2 (6 bases). Sequenced sample: PBMCs. This clonotype was obtained from a male donor in good health and CMV-seropositive. CDR3 sequence: CASSQAYGGNIQYF. CDR3 DNA sequence: TGTGCCAGCAGCCAAGCGTACGGGGGAAACATTCAGTACTTC.